The 13 T cell receptor beta chains given below trace back to one sample, sequenced in a study of a mutant IDH1 vaccine in newly diagnosed glioma. The repertoire was sequenced with immunoSEQ multiplex PCR; TCRdb's copy has only in-frame clones and lacks some. The sample gives some 48,000 clones, under 85% of which show up once; less than 7.5% is in the top ten. For these receptors, no antigen is known. Time point indicated: week 35, safety follow-up. Vaccinated patients received 300 ug of mutant IDH1 20-mer peptide per dose, with topical imiquimod. The sample in question was PBMCs, obtained from a glioma patient whose treatment included an IDH1 peptide vaccine. These receptor sequences come from a middle-aged man with glioma.

This sequence joins TRBV10-3 and TRBJ1-3, with unresolved D. The germline CDR1 and CDR2 sequences are ENHRY and SYGVKD. Trimming took off 4 bases at V and 0 bases at J, with 13 bases between the two ends. The length of the CDR3 is 16 residues. The CDR3 spells CAISASGKSSGNTIYF. The CDR3 nucleotides are TGTGCCATCAGTGCCTCCGGGAAATCCTCTGGAAACACCATATATTTT.

The V and J genes are TRBV6-1 and TRBJ1-2; the match to TRBD1 covers 11 bases. Germline V lookup: CDR1 MNHNS, CDR2 SASEGT. The V segment lost 6 bases and the J segment 4 bases; nucleotides outside the gene matches: 7. The length of the CDR3 is 15 residues. The CDR3 loop is CASSKGQGATYGYTF. The CDR3 DNA is TGTGCCAGCAGCAAAGGACAGGGGGCAACCTATGGCTACACCTTC.

This clone was counted only a few times. This chain connects TRBV4-1 to TRBJ1-1; 9 nucleotides line up with TRBD1. The V and J ends lost 4 bases and 5 bases, in that order; junction bases with no gene match: 11. CDR1 MGHRA and CDR2 YSYEKL come from the germline V gene. This CDR3 region has 16 residues. The CDR3 nucleotides are TGCGCCAGCAGCCCCACTCCAGACAGGGGGTGGACTGAAGCTTTCTTT. Its translation: CASSPTPDRGWTEAFF.

The chain has TRBV6-6 and TRBJ1-1; D ambiguous. This CDR3 comprises 12 residues. Germline V gene data show CDR1 as MNHNY and CDR2 as SVGAGI (reference sequence). V lost 2 bases and J lost 7, with 8 bases in between. The CDR3 here is CASSYHPDEAFF. In DNA form, the CDR3 reads TGTGCCAGCAGTTACCATCCAGATGAAGCTTTCTTT.

The chain recombines TRBV29-1 with TRBJ1-2; 8 bases agree with TRBD1. Trimming at V came to 1 base and at J to 5 bases, leaving 6 bases not matched to a gene. This CDR3 has 14 residues. Germline lookup yields CDR1 SQVTM and CDR2 ANQGSEA. Here the CDR3 reads CSVEVTQGGYGYTF. The CDR3 region has the DNA TGCAGCGTTGAAGTGACACAGGGGGGGTATGGCTACACCTTC.

V usage is TRBV15 and J usage is TRBJ1-1; TRBD1 aligns across 9 bases. The V gene's germline CDR1 is LNHNV and CDR2 YYDKDF (reference sequence). This CDR3 contains 14 residues. The V and J ends lost 3 bases and 2 bases, in that order; junction bases with no gene match: 1. This CDR3 is CATSRGQGNTEAFF. In DNA form, the CDR3 reads TGTGCCACCAGCAGGGGACAGGGAAACACTGAAGCTTTCTTT.

The chain employs TRBV13 and TRBJ2-5, with a weak D call TRBD1 (6 bases). CDR3 length: 12 amino acids. Germline V gene sequence: CDR1 PRHDT, CDR2 FYEKMQ (reference sequence). Trimming removed 5 bases at V and 8 bases at J, with 12 bases between. CDR3 sequence (DNA): TGTGCCAGCAGCCTTAGGGGGTCCACCCAGTACTTC. It is translated as CASSLRGSTQYF. The variable domain in full, completed from reference TRBV13 and TRBJ2-5, reads AAGVIQSPRHLIKEKRETATLKCYPIPRHDTVYWYQQGPGQDPQFLISFYEKMQSDKGSIPDRFSAQQFSDYHSELNMSSLELGDSALYFCASSLRGSTQYFGPGTRLLVL.

The V call is TRBV5-1, the J call TRBJ2-3, with 12 bases matching TRBD2. V lost 3 bases to trimming and J lost 1 base; unmatched junction nucleotides: 6. Germline lookup yields CDR1 SGHRS and CDR2 YFSETQ. The length of the CDR3 is 17 residues. The CDR3 coding sequence is TGCGCCAGCAGCTCCAGGACTAGCGGGGCCCGCACAGATACGCAGTATTTT. Translated, it gives CASSSRTSGARTDTQYF.

The gene calls are TRBV4-2 and TRBJ1-5; a possible D gene is TRBD1 (5 bases). This CDR3 is 15 amino acids long. From germline, CDR1 is LGHNA and CDR2 YNFKEQ. The V gene lost 4 bases and the J gene lost 6 bases, with 16 bases spanning the gap. The CDR3 DNA reads as TGTGCCAGCAGCCCCTACTGGGGGTTCGGTCAGCCCCAGCATTTT. Translation: CASSPYWGFGQPQHF.

The chain has TRBV7-8 and TRBJ2-1; the match to TRBD2 covers 14 bases. This CDR3 region has 15 residues. The V and J ends lost 1 base and 13 bases, in that order; junction bases with no gene match: 6. CDR1 and CDR2 (germline): SGHVS, FQNEAQ. The CDR3 DNA is TGTGCCAGCAGCTTAGGGACTAGCGGGGGGTTGGATCAGTTCTTC. This translates into CASSLGTSGGLDQFF.

This chain uses TRBV6-5 with TRBJ2-3; 12 bases are shared with TRBD2. This CDR3 is built from 15 residues. Unmatched junction bases numbered 2, after V lost 5 bases and J lost 2 bases. From germline, CDR1 is MNHEY and CDR2 SVGAGI. CDR3 nucleotide sequence: TGTGCCAGCAGTAGGACTAGCGGGGACACAGATACGCAGTATTTT. The encoded protein is CASSRTSGDTDTQYF.

The rearrangement joins TRBV7-8 to TRBJ2-7; 7 bases are shared with TRBD1. The CDR3 extends over 14 amino acids. The V gene's germline CDR1 is SGHVS and CDR2 FQNEAQ. The J segment lost 0 bases and the V segment lost 3 bases, leaving 2 bases of the junction unmatched. As DNA, the CDR3 is TGTGCCAGCAGCTTGGGGACAGCCTCCTACGAGCAGTACTTC. This sequence encodes CASSLGTASYEQYF.

The CDR3 coding sequence is TGTGCCAGCAGCAGTAGGTCTGCAGAGACCCAGTACTTC. This gives the protein CASSSRSAETQYF. The rearrangement links TRBV21-1 to TRBJ2-5. TRBV21-1 is labeled a pseudogene. This CDR3 spans 13 amino acids.